A single sample is the source of the 26 T cell receptor beta chains below, sequenced in a study of T cell repertoires in cytomegalovirus infection. No antigen is known for these receptors. TCRdb processed the reads anew with MiXCR; each CDR3 protein has one entry. This table holds about 890,000 distinct CDR3 sequences, around 30% found once. The sample here was cultured CD8+ T cells from PBMCs, taken from culture after CMV antigen stimulation. Source of these receptors: a human donor in good health (CMV status not recorded). Some clones in this sample may be carry-over from other donors' samples.

The V and J genes are TRBV12-3 or TRBV12-4 and TRBJ1-2; D unclear. The CDR3 covers 13 residues. V lost 5 bases to trimming and J lost 5 bases, with 12 bases between them. The DNA for the CDR3 is TGTGCCAGCAGTCCGAGCCCGGGGTATGGCTACACCTTC. Translating it yields CASSPSPGYGYTF.

V and J are TRBV27 and TRBJ1-1; unclear D gene. The CDR3 extends over 14 amino acids. The germline gives CDR1 MNHEY, CDR2 SMNVEV (reference sequence). V was cut by 3 bases and J by 4 bases, with 12 bases left in between. As DNA, the CDR3 is TGTGCCAGCAGTTTTCGGGGAGGTATCACTGAAGCTTTCTTT. Amino acids: CASSFRGGITEAFF.

The V and J genes are TRBV15 and TRBJ1-1; 8 positions agree with TRBD1. V lost 2 bases to trimming and J lost 5 bases; unmatched junction nucleotides: 4. The CDR3 covers 14 residues. Germline CDR1 LNHNV, CDR2 YYDKDF (reference sequence). The CDR3 nucleotides are TGTGCCACCAGCAGAAAATGGACAGGGACTGAAGCTTTCTTT. It yields the protein CATSRKWTGTEAFF.

Many counts were recorded for this clonotype. The chain combines TRBV7-2 with TRBJ2-7, with D possibly matching TRBD2 (5 bases). V dropped 5 bases and J dropped 2 bases, with 10 bases sitting between them. The CDR3 covers 13 residues. Germline V gene data show CDR1 as SGHTA and CDR2 as FQGNSA. The CDR3 sequence is CASSLDWPYEQYV. As DNA, the CDR3 is TGTGCCAGCAGCCTGGACTGGCCCTACGAGCAGTACGTC.

The chain has TRBV28 and TRBJ1-4, with D possibly matching TRBD1 (6 bases). Germline V gene data show CDR1 as MDHEN and CDR2 as SYDVKM. This CDR3 comprises 16 residues. V lost 1 base and J 4 bases, leaving 13 bases between the germline ends. DNA for the CDR3: TGTGCCAGCAGTTTATCAGGGGAGCGGAATAATGAAAAACTGTTTTTT. Amino acid sequence: CASSLSGERNNEKLFF.

The CDR3 protein is CASSFGVHEQFF. The CDR3 DNA reads as TGTGCCAGCAGCTTCGGGGTCCATGAGCAGTTCTTC. V usage is TRBV7-9 and J usage is TRBJ2-1; TRBD2 might be the D (5 bases). Looked up from germline, CDR1 is SEHNR and CDR2 is FQNEAQ (reference sequence). Trimming shortened V by 3 bases and J by 8 bases, and 8 bases separated the two germline ends. This CDR3 is built from 12 residues.

The chain recombines TRBV29-1 with TRBJ1-5; 7 positions match TRBD1. CDR3 length: 13 amino acids. The V segment lost 4 bases and the J segment 4 bases; nucleotides outside the gene matches: 4. Germline V gene lookup returns CDR1 SQVTM and CDR2 ANQGSEA. The CDR3 coding sequence is TGCAGCGTTGCACAGGGGATAAATCAGCCCCAGCATTTT. It codes for CSVAQGINQPQHF.

The V and J genes are TRBV5-6 and TRBJ2-7; no clear D. V shed 1 base and J shed 3 bases, with 14 bases lying between them. The CDR3 has 15 residues. The germline V gene has CDR1 SGHDT and CDR2 YYEEEE. Written as DNA, the CDR3 is TGTGCCAGCAGCTTGTGGCAGCTTCCCAACTACGAGCAGTACGTC. As protein: CASSLWQLPNYEQYV.

In its sample, this clonotype was seen many times. A read error may produce the germline difference seen at one junction end. The chain recombines TRBV12-3 or TRBV12-4 with TRBJ2-1; D assignment may be TRBD1 or TRBD2 (6 bases each). This CDR3 contains 15 residues. CDR3 amino acids: CASSLVGGRYNEQFF. CDR3 nucleotide sequence: TGTGCCAGCAGCTTAGTGGGGGGCCGGTACAATGAGCAGTTCTTC.

The chain links TRBV7-2 to TRBJ2-1; TRBD2 aligns across 8 bases. The CDR3 spans 14 residues. With V trimmed by 2 bases and J by 7 bases, 4 bases remained unmatched. Germline V CDR1 and CDR2: SGHTA, FQGNSA. The CDR3 DNA reads as TGTGCCAGCAGCTTAAATTCGGGGGGGAATGAGCAGTTCTTC. Encoded protein: CASSLNSGGNEQFF. The whole variable domain, filled in from reference TRBV7-2 and TRBJ2-1, reads GAGVSQSPSNKVTEKGKDVELRCDPISGHTALYWYRQSLGQGLEFLIYFQGNSAPDKSGLPSDRFSAERTGGSVSTLTIQRTQQEDSAVYLCASSLNSGGNEQFFGPGTRLTVL.

V usage is TRBV7-9 and J usage is TRBJ1-5, with a tentative D call TRBD1 (5 bases). Trimming stripped 3 bases from V and 7 bases from J, with 13 bases between. CDR1 and CDR2 from the germline V gene are SEHNR and FQNEAQ (reference sequence). The CDR3 consists of 14 residues. The CDR3 nucleotides read TGTGCCAGCAGCTTCCTCGGAGGGGAGCAGCCCCAGCATTTT. It encodes CASSFLGGEQPQHF.

This clonotype was detected many times. V is TRBV7-8 and J is TRBJ2-3; 8 nucleotides align to TRBD2. CDR3 length: 19 residues. V shed 1 base and J 0 bases; nucleotides not matched to a gene: 12. The germline gives CDR1 SGHVS, CDR2 FQNEAQ. CDR3 amino acids: CASSLEVSGIPASTDTQYF. The DNA of the CDR3 is TGTGCCAGCAGCTTAGAGGTTAGCGGGATACCTGCAAGCACAGATACGCAGTATTTT.

The chain uses TRBV15 and TRBJ2-4; possibly TRBD1 for D (6 bases). Trimming removed 3 bases at V and 0 bases at J, with 9 bases between. Germline V gene sequence: CDR1 LNHNV, CDR2 YYDKDF (reference sequence). There are 15 residues in the CDR3. The CDR3 here is CATSRVRGAKNIQYF. CDR3 DNA: TGTGCCACCAGCAGGGTCAGGGGAGCCAAAAACATTCAGTACTTC.

The chain employs TRBV7-9 and TRBJ2-5, with TRBD2 identical over 10 bases. The length of the CDR3 is 15 residues. The germline gives CDR1 SEHNR, CDR2 FQNEAQ (reference sequence). With 4 bases clipped from V and 4 bases from J, the junction kept 6 bases outside the gene matches. CDR3 nucleotides: TGTGCCAGCAGCTCTAGCGGGGGAATGGGAGAGACCCAGTACTTC. It translates to CASSSSGGMGETQYF.

The V call is TRBV7-9, the J call TRBJ1-2, with D unresolved. This CDR3 has 13 residues. Trimming removed 4 bases from V and 8 bases from J, with 14 bases in between. CDR1 is SEHNR and CDR2 is FQNEAQ in the germline V gene (reference sequence). Here the CDR3 reads CASSSERDKGYTF. CDR3 nucleotide sequence: TGTGCCAGCAGCTCGGAGAGGGATAAAGGCTACACCTTC.

In its sample, this clonotype was seen many times. J is TRBJ2-7 and V is TRBV7-2; 11 bases line up with TRBD2. The CDR3 has 18 amino acids. The junction had 8 bases not matched to a gene; V was cut back by 1 base and J by 0 bases. Germline values: CDR1 SGHTA, CDR2 FQGNSA. Written as DNA, the CDR3 is TGTGCCAGCAGCTTAGTAGGCCTAGCGGGGGGCAGCTCCTACGAGCAGTACTTC. Protein sequence: CASSLVGLAGGSSYEQYF.

This clonotype was seen only a few times. This chain links TRBV5-6 with TRBJ2-1; D unresolved. V lost 1 base and J 15 bases, leaving 11 bases between the germline ends. CDR3 size: 11 residues. Germline CDR1 is SGHDT and CDR2 is YYEEEE. CDR3 protein: CASSLKGRRFF. The DNA for the CDR3 is TGTGCCAGCAGCTTGAAGGGCCGTAGGTTCTTC. The whole variable domain, remainder taken from reference TRBV5-6 and TRBJ2-1, is DAGVTQSPTHLIKTRGQQVTLRCSPKSGHDTVSWYQQALGQGPQFIFQYYEEEERQRGNFPDRFSGHQFPNYSSELNVNALLLGDSALYLCASSLKGRRFFGPGTRLTVL.

This clonotype occurred a few times. This chain connects TRBV5-8 to TRBJ2-7; 9 bases are shared with TRBD2. Germline V gene data show CDR1 as SGHTS and CDR2 as YDEGEE. Trimming removed 1 base from V and 0 bases from J; junction bases left unmatched: 8. This CDR3 comprises 17 residues. CDR3 coding DNA: TGTGCCAGCAGCTTGATGGCTAGCGGGGAGGTCTCCTACGAGCAGTACGTC. As protein: CASSLMASGEVSYEQYV.

The chain is built from TRBV7-9 and TRBJ1-6; 7 bases align to TRBD1. The germline gives CDR1 SEHNR, CDR2 FQNEAQ (reference sequence). The CDR3 runs 13 residues. CDR3 in amino acids: CASEGAGNSPLHF. CDR3 DNA sequence: TGTGCTTCTGAGGGGGCTGGCAATTCACCCCTCCACTTT.

This clonotype was seen a few times. This sequence joins TRBV6-1 and TRBJ2-2; possibly TRBD1 or TRBD2 for D (5 bases each). CDR1 is MNHNS and CDR2 is SASEGT in the germline V gene. This CDR3 region has 15 residues. With 6 bases removed from V and 6 bases from J, the gap between germline ends came to 17 bases. In DNA form, the CDR3 reads TGTGCCAGCAGGGGACGTACCGGGGTGTCCGGGGAGCTGTTTTTT. Translated, it gives CASRGRTGVSGELFF.

The genes are TRBV20-1 and TRBJ2-7; TRBD1 aligns across 8 bases. With 6 bases clipped from V and 6 bases from J, the junction kept 4 bases outside the gene matches. Germline CDR1 and CDR2: DFQATT and SNEGSKA (reference sequence). The length of the CDR3 is 11 residues. The CDR3 here is CSASRGPEQYF. The CDR3 DNA follows: TGCAGTGCCAGCAGGGGGCCCGAGCAGTACTTC.

This chain links TRBV29-1 with TRBJ1-2, with D possibly being TRBD1 (6 bases). The CDR3 is 15 amino acids. Trimming stripped 0 bases from V and 4 bases from J, with 15 bases between. The germline V gene has CDR1 SQVTM and CDR2 ANQGSEA. DNA for the CDR3: TGCAGCGTTGAAGATGTGGCAGGGGAGGGCTATGGCTACACCTTC. Its protein is CSVEDVAGEGYGYTF.

This clonotype was seen more than once but under ten times. The chain couples TRBV24-1 to TRBJ2-1; D may be TRBD1 (5 bases). The CDR3 has 14 amino acids. V lost 2 bases and J 10 bases, leaving 14 bases between the germline ends. Germline assignment: CDR1 KGHDR and CDR2 SFDVKD. CDR3 amino acids: CATSDSTGYGEQFF. Here the CDR3 DNA reads TGTGCCACCAGTGATTCAACAGGTTATGGCGAGCAGTTCTTC.

To note about this clonotype: At one boundary the junction diverges from the germline segment, which might be a read error. V usage is TRBV19 and J usage is TRBJ1-1; D perhaps matches TRBD1 (5 bases). Germline values: CDR1 LNHDA, CDR2 SQIVND (reference sequence). CDR3 length: 13 amino acids. CDR3 amino acids: CASRLTANTEAYF. The DNA for the CDR3 is TGTGCCAGTAGACTGACAGCAAACACTGAAGCTTACTTT. Full variable domain (remainder filled in from reference TRBV19 and TRBJ1-1): DGGITQSPKYLFRKEGQNVTLSCEQNLNHDAMYWYRQDPGQGLRLIYYSQIVNDFQKGDIAEGYSVSREKKESFPLTVTSAQKNPTAFYLCASRLTANTEAYFGQGTRLTVV.

The V and J genes are TRBV28 and TRBJ2-1, with D hard to call. V was shortened by 8 bases and J by 6 bases, with 11 bases between the two germline ends. The CDR3 sequence is 12 residues long. Germline-derived CDR1 and CDR2 are MDHEN and SYDVKM. The CDR3 bases are TGTGCCAGCTGTGTGTTGGGCAATGAGCAGTTCTTC. Protein sequence: CASCVLGNEQFF.

The J gene is TRBJ1-2, the V gene TRBV27; perhaps TRBD1 as D (5 bases). The germline V and J ends were trimmed by 3 bases and 3 bases, with 14 bases remaining between them. Germline CDR1 reads MNHEY; CDR2 reads SMNVEV (reference sequence). The CDR3 is 15 residues long. CDR3 coding DNA: TGTGCCAGCAGTTTTTTGCCGGGGGTTGACTATGGCTACACCTTC. Its protein product is CASSFLPGVDYGYTF.